Each of the 8 T cell receptor beta chains below was sequenced from the same sample in a study of response to subunit inactivated influenza vaccine (dated by TCRdb to between 2018 and 2020). Receptor amplification or capture employed RT-PCR. The sample was run on an Illumina HiSeq 2500. The public reads were run again by TCRdb, first through fastp at Q25 and then through MiXCR, and only productive beta chains were kept. Rows merge per CDR3 protein into single entries with the most common DNA and genes. The sample records 200,000 to 300,000 distinct CDR3 sequences, less than 15% of which are singletons. About 8% of the sample is taken by the ten largest. The sequencing here drew on non-naive T cells sorted from PBMCs, taken approximately 15 days before vaccination. The cell subset or site tag for this specimen amounts to: memory T cell fraction. The receptors stem from a man between 50 and 59 years old who received an inactivated influenza vaccine. Donor details come from another sample of the same person, matched by shared clones.

At least ten counts were recorded for this clonotype. The chain is built from TRBV28 and TRBJ2-2; tentative D call: TRBD1 (5 bases). With 3 bases removed from V and 2 bases from J, the gap between germline ends came to 13 bases. Germline loops: CDR1 MDHEN, CDR2 SYDVKM. CDR3 size: 16 residues. CDR3 in amino acids: CASSFSWTRNTGELFF. CDR3 nucleotides: TGTGCCAGCAGTTTTTCTTGGACAAGAAACACCGGGGAGCTGTTTTTT.

This clonotype was observed at least ten times. This sequence joins TRBV12-3 or TRBV12-4 and TRBJ2-1; 9 bases align to TRBD2. This CDR3 is 17 amino acids long. After removal of 5 bases from V and 0 bases from J, the junction contained 8 bases not matched to a gene. The CDR3 sequence is CASSHGGRGSSYNEQFF. The CDR3 bases are TGTGCCAGCAGTCACGGCGGGAGGGGAAGCTCCTACAATGAGCAGTTCTTC.

Ten or more counts support this clonotype. The CDR3 here is CASSFRSGTGYYEQYF. In DNA, the CDR3 is TGTGCCAGCAGCTTCCGATCCGGGACAGGGTACTACGAGCAGTACTTC. V gene TRBV9 combines with J gene TRBJ2-7; 9 nucleotides line up with TRBD1. The CDR3 covers 16 residues. Germline CDR1 SGDLS, CDR2 YYNGEE. After removal of 4 bases from V and 3 bases from J, the junction contained 11 bases not matched to a gene.

This clonotype was counted many times. The V call is TRBV6-1, the J call TRBJ2-7; the D gene is possibly TRBD2 (7 bases). V gave up 8 bases and J gave up 0 bases, with 11 bases separating them. The germline V gene encodes CDR1 MNHNS and CDR2 SASEGT. The CDR3 loop spans 13 amino acids. The CDR3 DNA reads as TGTGCCAGCGGGAGGGGGGGCTCCTACGAGCAGTACTTC. It encodes CASGRGGSYEQYF.

The CDR3 protein is CASSRGLAGYETQYF. CDR3 DNA: TGTGCCAGCAGCCGAGGACTAGCGGGATACGAGACCCAGTACTTC. This chain uses TRBV11-2 with TRBJ2-5; 12 positions agree with TRBD2. Trimming cost V 5 bases and J 5 bases; bases outside gene matches: 6. This CDR3 is 15 amino acids long. Germline lookup yields CDR1 SGHAT and CDR2 FQNNGV. The full variable domain, rest sourced from reference TRBV11-2 and TRBJ2-5, is EAGVAQSPRYKIIEKRQSVAFWCNPISGHATLYWYQQILGQGPKLLIQFQNNGVVDDSQLPKDRFSAERLKGVDSTLKIQPAKLEDSAVYLCASSRGLAGYETQYFGPGTRLLVL.

The rearrangement links TRBV28 to TRBJ1-5; D gene ambiguous. The V end lost 8 bases, the J end lost 0 bases, and 14 bases lay between the germline ends. The CDR3 is 15 amino acids. Germline V gene lookup returns CDR1 MDHEN and CDR2 SYDVKM. The CDR3 loop reads CASAPGVYSNQPQHF. As DNA, the CDR3 is TGTGCCAGCGCCCCCGGGGTTTATAGCAATCAGCCCCAGCATTTT.

This clonotype was found many times. At one end, the junction sequence differs from germline, possibly due to a read error. This chain joins TRBV7-7 and TRBJ2-3; TRBD1 matches at 8 bases. The CDR3 is 14 residues long. Germline V gene lookup returns CDR1 SSHAT and CDR2 FNYEAQ (reference sequence). This chain's CDR3 is CASSLSPGGGTQYF. In nucleotides, the CDR3 is TGTGCTAGCAGCTTAAGTCCAGGGGGCGGTACGCAGTATTTT. The variable domain in full, completed from reference TRBV7-7 and TRBJ2-3, reads GAGVSQSPRYKVTKRGQDVTLRCDPISSHATLYWYQQALGQGPEFLTYFNYEAQPDKSGLPSDRFSAERPEGSISTLTIQRTEQRDSAMYRCASSLSPGGGTQYFGPGTRLTVL.

Regarding this clonotype: This may stem from a read error, because a much larger clone lies one nucleotide away. The genes are TRBV5-1 and TRBJ2-5, with TRBD2 identical over 9 bases. The CDR3 runs to 15 residues. Germline-derived CDR1 and CDR2 are SGHRS and YFSETQ. V was clipped by 3 bases and J by 4 bases; unmatched bases: 7. The CDR3 DNA is TGCGCCAGCAGCTCAGGGGATAGCGGGGGAGAGACCCAGTACTTC. Amino acid sequence: CASSSGDSGGETQYF.